This T cell receptor (beta chain) was sequenced in a study of neoadjuvant anti-PD-1 for oral cavity cancer. The repertoire was sequenced with immunoSEQ multiplex PCR; TCRdb's copy has only in-frame clones and lacks some. This table holds fewer than 35,000 clones, about 83% found once. As to this clone: Its antigen remains unknown.

Whole-study results and caveats: Only three patients per response group were TCR-analyzed; validation needed.

These newly diagnosed stage II-IVA oral cavity squamous cell carcinoma patients had no prior systemic or radiation treatment. This sequence originates from a person aged 40 to 85 with oral cavity squamous cell carcinoma. The sample here was PBMCs, taken before nivolumab (anti-PD-1) treatment.

The DNA for the CDR3 is TGCGCCAGCAGAATGGGGGGGCAATACAATGAGCAGTTCTTC. It is translated as CASRMGGQYNEQFF. This chain connects TRBV5-1 to TRBJ2-1, with TRBD2 as a possible D gene (7 bases). Between the trimmed V and J ends, which lost 5 bases and 4 bases, there was a span of 13 bases. Germline CDR1 SGHRS, CDR2 YFSETQ. There are 14 residues in the CDR3.